This is a list of T cell receptor beta chains from one sample in a study of cytomegalovirus exposure and HLA in healthy donors. TCRdb keeps only in-frame clones here, not all; method: immunoSEQ multiplex PCR. The sample holds about 130,000 clones, over 70% seen once. Sample: PBMCs. All receptors come from a man aged 35 to 55 in good health and CMV-seropositive. Each CDR3 is given with its conserved first and last residue. Some rows mark clone size as missing; the rest say once, few, many or name a class of expanded clone.

17	NA	TRBV27	TRBJ2-2	CASSLRGTSGRTGELFF
13	once	TRBV7-9	TRBJ1-1	CASSLTGSTEAFF
17	few	TRBV4-3	TRBJ2-3	CASSQVPDSPEADTQYF
15	NA	TRBV2	TRBJ1-1	CASSRLGTVNTEAFF
14	NA	TRBV7-9	TRBJ1-1	CASSLSGRGSEAFF
15	NA	TRBV19	TRBJ2-2	CASSTGQGNTGELFF
15	NA	TRBV21-1	TRBJ1-1	CASSKVLTLNTEAFF
12	NA	TRBV6-6	TRBJ2-7	CASREGAYEQYF
16	NA	TRBV29-1	TRBJ2-1	CSVEAGTGTRYNEQFF
15	few	TRBV6-1	TRBJ1-5	CASSGGTDSNQPQHF